The present T cell receptor beta chain was sequenced within a study of cytotoxic CD8 clonotypes in ibrutinib-treated CLL. Profiled with immunoSEQ multiplex PCR; TCRdb holds only in-frame clones, not every one. This table holds more than 200,000 clones, around 70% found once. CDR1 MNHEY and CDR2 SVGAGI come from the germline V gene. This CDR3 contains 13 residues. V dropped 6 bases and J dropped 4 bases, with 10 bases sitting between them. Study results and limitations: Clonality went up at ibrutinib response and then declined back toward baseline at progression.

The authors obtained roughly 2 micrograms of genomic DNA from cryopreserved PBMCs for TCR beta libraries. Turning to this clone: No antigen is known for it. Other DNA sequences of this sample code for an identical CDR3.

The source is a human donor with chronic lymphocytic leukemia. The chain is built from TRBV6-5 and TRBJ1-5, with unresolved D. This material consisted of PBMCs, taken after 24 months of ibrutinib treatment. The CDR3 region is CASRAGANQPQHF. The CDR3 DNA reads TGTGCCAGCAGGGCGGGAGCGAATCAGCCCCAGCATTTT.